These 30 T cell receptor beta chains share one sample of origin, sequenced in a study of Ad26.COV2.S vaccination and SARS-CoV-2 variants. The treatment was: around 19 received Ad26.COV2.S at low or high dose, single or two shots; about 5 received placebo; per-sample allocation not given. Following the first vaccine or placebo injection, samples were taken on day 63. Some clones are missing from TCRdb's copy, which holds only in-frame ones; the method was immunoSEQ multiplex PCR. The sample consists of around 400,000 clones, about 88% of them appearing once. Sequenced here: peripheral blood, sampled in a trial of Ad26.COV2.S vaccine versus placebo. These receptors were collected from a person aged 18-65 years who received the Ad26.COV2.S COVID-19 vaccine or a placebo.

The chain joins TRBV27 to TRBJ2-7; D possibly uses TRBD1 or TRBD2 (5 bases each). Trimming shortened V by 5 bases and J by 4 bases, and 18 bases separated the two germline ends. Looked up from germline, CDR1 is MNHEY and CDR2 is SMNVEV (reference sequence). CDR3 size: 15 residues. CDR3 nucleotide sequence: TGTGCCAGCAGTCTCACACCCGAGAGGGGATACGAGCAGTACTTC. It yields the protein CASSLTPERGYEQYF.

The CDR3: CASSSQDNQPQHF. The CDR3 DNA sequence: TGTGCCAGTAGTAGCCAGGACAATCAGCCCCAGCATTTT. The chain joins TRBV19 to TRBJ1-5; the D is unclear. Germline V lookup: CDR1 LNHDA, CDR2 SQIVND (reference sequence). The germline V and J ends were trimmed by 4 bases and 3 bases, with 7 bases remaining between them. This CDR3 spans 13 amino acids.

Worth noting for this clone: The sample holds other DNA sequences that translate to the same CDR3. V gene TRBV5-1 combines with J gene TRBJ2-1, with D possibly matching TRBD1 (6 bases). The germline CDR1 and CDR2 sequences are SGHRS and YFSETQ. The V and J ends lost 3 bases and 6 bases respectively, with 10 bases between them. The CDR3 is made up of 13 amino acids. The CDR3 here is CASSSLQGNEQFF. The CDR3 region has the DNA TGCGCCAGCAGCTCCTTACAGGGCAATGAGCAGTTCTTC.

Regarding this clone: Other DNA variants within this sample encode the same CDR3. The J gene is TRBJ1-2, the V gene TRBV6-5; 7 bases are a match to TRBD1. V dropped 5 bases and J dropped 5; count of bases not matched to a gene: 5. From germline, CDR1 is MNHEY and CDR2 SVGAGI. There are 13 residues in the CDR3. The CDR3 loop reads CASSRDRRYGYTF. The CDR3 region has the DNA TGTGCCAGCAGTCGGGACAGACGGTATGGCTACACCTTC.

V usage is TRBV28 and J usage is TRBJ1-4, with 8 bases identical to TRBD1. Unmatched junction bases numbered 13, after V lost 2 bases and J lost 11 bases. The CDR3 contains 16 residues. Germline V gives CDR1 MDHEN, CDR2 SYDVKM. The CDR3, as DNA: TGTGCCAGCAGTTTAGAGGGACAGGCCTCGAGTGGGAAACTGTTTTTT. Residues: CASSLEGQASSGKLFF.

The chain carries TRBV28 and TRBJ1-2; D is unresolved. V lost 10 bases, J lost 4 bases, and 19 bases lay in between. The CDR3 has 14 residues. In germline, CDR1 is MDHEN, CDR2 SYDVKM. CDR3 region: CAITPFTAPYGYTF. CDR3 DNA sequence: TGTGCCATTACCCCGTTCACCGCCCCCTATGGCTACACCTTC.

CDR3 residues: CASSQDLSSGTNEQFF. The CDR3 DNA reads as TGTGCCAGCAGCCAAGACCTCTCTAGCGGGACGAATGAGCAGTTCTTC. The chain uses TRBV3-1 (or the pseudogene TRBV3-2) and TRBJ2-1; 9 bases match TRBD2. Per germline, CDR1 LGHDT and CDR2 YNNKEL (reference sequence). Unmatched junction bases numbered 7, after V lost 0 bases and J lost 7 bases. There are 16 residues in the CDR3.

CDR3 DNA: TGTGCCAGTATTGGGACTAGCGGAAGCCTACGGGGCAATGAGCAGTTCTTC. Amino acid sequence: CASIGTSGSLRGNEQFF. The gene calls are TRBV19 and TRBJ2-1; 11 bases are a match to TRBD2. With V trimmed by 7 bases and J by 6 bases, 14 bases remained unmatched. The CDR3 has 17 amino acids. The germline V gene encodes CDR1 LNHDA and CDR2 SQIVND (reference sequence).

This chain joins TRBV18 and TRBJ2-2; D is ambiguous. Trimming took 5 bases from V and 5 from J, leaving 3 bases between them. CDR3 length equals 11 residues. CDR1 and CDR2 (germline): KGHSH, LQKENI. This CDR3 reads CASSSTGELFF. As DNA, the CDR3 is TGTGCCAGCTCATCAACCGGGGAGCTGTTTTTT.

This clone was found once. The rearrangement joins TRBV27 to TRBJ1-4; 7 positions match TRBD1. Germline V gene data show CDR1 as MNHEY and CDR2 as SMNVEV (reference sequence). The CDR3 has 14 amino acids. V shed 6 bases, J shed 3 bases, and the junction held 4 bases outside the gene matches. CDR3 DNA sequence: TGTGCCAGCAGCCTGGACAGGCCTAATGAAAAACTGTTTTTT. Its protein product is CASSLDRPNEKLFF.

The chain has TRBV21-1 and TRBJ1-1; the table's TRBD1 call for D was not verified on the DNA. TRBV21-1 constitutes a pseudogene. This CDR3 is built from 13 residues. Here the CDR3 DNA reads TGTGCCAGCAGCCGTACAGGGGCGACTGAAGCTTTCTTT. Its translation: CASSRTGATEAFF.

The CDR3 bases are TGTGCCAGCAGCTTAAGTCTGCCGAGCTCCTACGAGCAGTACTTC. Amino acid sequence: CASSLSLPSSYEQYF. V gene TRBV11-2 combines with J gene TRBJ2-7; D is unclear. Germline CDR1 and CDR2: SGHAT and FQNNGV. CDR3 length equals 15 residues. V was clipped by 2 bases and J by 0 bases, with 11 bases between them.

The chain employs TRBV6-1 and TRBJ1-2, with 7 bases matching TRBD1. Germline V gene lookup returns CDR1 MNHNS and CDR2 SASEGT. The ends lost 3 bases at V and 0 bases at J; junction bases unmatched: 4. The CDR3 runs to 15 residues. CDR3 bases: TGTGCCAGCAGTGAGGGGACAGTGTCTAACTATGGCTACACCTTC. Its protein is CASSEGTVSNYGYTF.

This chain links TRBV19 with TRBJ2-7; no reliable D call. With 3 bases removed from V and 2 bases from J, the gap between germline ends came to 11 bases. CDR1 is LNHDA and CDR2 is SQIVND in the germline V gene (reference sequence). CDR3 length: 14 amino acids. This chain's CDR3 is CASSIRAGAYEQYF. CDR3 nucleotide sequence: TGTGCCAGTAGTATTAGGGCTGGGGCCTACGAGCAGTACTTC.

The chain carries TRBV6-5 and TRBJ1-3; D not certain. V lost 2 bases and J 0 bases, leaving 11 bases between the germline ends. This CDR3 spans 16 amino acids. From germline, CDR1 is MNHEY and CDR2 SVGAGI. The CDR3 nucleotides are TGTGCCAGCAGTTACGATGCATCCCTCTCTGGAAACACCATATATTTT. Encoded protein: CASSYDASLSGNTIYF.

CDR3 in amino acids: CVRSLAGRPYEQYF. Written as DNA, the CDR3 is TGTGTCAGAAGCTTAGCAGGGCGACCCTACGAGCAGTACTTC. The V call is TRBV7-5, the J call TRBJ2-7. TRBV7-5 is assigned pseudogene status. This CDR3 comprises 14 residues.

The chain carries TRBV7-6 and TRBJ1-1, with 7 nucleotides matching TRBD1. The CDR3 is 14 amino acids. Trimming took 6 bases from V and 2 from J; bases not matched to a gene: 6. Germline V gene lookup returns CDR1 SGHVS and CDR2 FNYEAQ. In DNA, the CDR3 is TGTGCCAGCAGTACTTACAGGGGCAACACTGAAGCTTTCTTT. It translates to CASSTYRGNTEAFF.

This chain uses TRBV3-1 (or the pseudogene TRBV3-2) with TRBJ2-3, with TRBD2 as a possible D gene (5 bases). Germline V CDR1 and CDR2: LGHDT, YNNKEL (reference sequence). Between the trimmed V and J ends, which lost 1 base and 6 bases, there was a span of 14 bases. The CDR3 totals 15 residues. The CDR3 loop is CASSQAASPGDTQYF. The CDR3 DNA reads TGTGCCAGCAGCCAAGCTGCGTCCCCGGGGGATACGCAGTATTTT.

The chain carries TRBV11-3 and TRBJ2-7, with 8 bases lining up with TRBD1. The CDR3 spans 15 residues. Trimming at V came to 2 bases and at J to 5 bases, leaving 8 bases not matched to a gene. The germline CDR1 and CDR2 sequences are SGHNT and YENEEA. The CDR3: CASSLSFGQGDEQYF. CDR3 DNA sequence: TGTGCCAGCAGCTTATCGTTCGGACAGGGTGACGAGCAGTACTTC.

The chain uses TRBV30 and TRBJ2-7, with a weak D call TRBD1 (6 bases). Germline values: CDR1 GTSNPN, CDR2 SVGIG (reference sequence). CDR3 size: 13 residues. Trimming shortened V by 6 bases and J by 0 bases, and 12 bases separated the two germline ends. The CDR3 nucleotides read TGTGCCTGCGGACAGTCTTACTCCTACGAGCAGTACTTC. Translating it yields CACGQSYSYEQYF.

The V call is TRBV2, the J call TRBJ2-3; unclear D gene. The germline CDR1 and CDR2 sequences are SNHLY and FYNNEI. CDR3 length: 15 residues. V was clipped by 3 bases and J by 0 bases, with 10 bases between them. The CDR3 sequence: CASSDQASSTDTQYF. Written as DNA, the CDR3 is TGTGCCAGCAGTGACCAAGCGTCTAGCACAGATACGCAGTATTTT.

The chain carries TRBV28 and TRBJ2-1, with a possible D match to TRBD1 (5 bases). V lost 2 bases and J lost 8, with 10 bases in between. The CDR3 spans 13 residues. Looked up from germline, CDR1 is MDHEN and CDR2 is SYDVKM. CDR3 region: CASSLQGSDEQFF. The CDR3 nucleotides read TGTGCCAGCAGTTTACAGGGAAGCGATGAGCAGTTCTTC.

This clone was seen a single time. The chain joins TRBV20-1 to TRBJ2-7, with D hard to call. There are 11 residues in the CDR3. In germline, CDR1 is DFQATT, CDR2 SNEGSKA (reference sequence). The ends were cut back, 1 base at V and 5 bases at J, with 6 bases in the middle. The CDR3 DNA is TGCAGTGCTAGAGCCATAAACGAGCAGTACTTC. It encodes CSARAINEQYF.

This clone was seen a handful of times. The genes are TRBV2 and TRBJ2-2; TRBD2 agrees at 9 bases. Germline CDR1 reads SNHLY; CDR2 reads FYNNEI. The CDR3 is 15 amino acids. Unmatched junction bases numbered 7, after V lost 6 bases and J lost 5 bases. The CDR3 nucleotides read TGTGCCAGCAGGACCGGGACTAGCAGGACCGGGGAGCTGTTTTTT. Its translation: CASRTGTSRTGELFF. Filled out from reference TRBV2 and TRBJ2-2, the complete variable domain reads EPEVTQTPSHQVTQMGQEVILRCVPISNHLYFYWYRQILGQKVEFLVSFYNNEISEKSEIFDDQFSVERPDGSNFTLKIRSTKLEDSAMYFCASRTGTSRTGELFFGEGSRLTVL.

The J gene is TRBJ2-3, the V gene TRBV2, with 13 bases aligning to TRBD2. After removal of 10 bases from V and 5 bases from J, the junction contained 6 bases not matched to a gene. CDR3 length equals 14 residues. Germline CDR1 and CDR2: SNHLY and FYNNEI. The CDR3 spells CAKTSGRAEDTQYF. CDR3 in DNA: TGTGCCAAAACTAGCGGGAGGGCCGAAGATACGCAGTATTTT. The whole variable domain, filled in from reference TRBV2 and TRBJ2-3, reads EPEVTQTPSHQVTQMGQEVILRCVPISNHLYFYWYRQILGQKVEFLVSFYNNEISEKSEIFDDQFSVERPDGSNFTLKIRSTKLEDSAMYFCAKTSGRAEDTQYFGPGTRLTVL.

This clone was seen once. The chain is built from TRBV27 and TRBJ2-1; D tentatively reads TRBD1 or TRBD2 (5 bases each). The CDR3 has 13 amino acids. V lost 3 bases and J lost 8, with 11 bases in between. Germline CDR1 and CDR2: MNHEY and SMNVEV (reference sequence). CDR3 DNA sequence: TGTGCCAGCAGTTTGAGGGGTTTTGATGAGCAGTTCTTC. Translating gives CASSLRGFDEQFF.

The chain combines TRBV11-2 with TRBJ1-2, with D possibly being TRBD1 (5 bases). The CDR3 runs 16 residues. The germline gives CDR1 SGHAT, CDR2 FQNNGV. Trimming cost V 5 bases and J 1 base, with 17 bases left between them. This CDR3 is CASSQNSGRGNYGYTF. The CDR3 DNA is TGTGCCAGCAGCCAAAACTCGGGACGGGGTAACTATGGCTACACCTTC. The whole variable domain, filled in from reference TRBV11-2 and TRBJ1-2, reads EAGVAQSPRYKIIEKRQSVAFWCNPISGHATLYWYQQILGQGPKLLIQFQNNGVVDDSQLPKDRFSAERLKGVDSTLKIQPAKLEDSAVYLCASSQNSGRGNYGYTFGSGTRLTVV.

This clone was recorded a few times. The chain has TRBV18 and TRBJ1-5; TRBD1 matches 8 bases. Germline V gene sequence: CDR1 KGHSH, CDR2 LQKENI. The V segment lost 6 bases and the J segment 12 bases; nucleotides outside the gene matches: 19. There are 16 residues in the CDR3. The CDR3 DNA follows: TGTGCCAGCTCCCATAGGACAGGGCCCCCTCAAAATCTCCAGCATTTT. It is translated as CASSHRTGPPQNLQHF.

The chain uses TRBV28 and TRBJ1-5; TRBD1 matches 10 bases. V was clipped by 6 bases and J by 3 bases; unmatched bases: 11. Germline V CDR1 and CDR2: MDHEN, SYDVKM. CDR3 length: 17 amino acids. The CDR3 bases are TGTGCCAGCAGAGATGACAGGGGGCCCACCTCCAATCAGCCCCAGCATTTT. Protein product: CASRDDRGPTSNQPQHF.

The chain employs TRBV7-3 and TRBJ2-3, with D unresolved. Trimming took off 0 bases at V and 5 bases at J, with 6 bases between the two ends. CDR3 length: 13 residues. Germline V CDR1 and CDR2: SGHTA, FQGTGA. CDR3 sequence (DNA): TGTGCCAGCAGCTTAACAGGGAAAGATACGCAGTATTTT. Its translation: CASSLTGKDTQYF.